This entry lists 3 T cell receptor beta chains sequenced from one sample in a study of cytomegalovirus exposure and HLA in healthy donors. The PCR made use of 60 Vbeta and 13 Jbeta primers. Using immunoSEQ multiplex PCR, the repertoire was profiled, and TCRdb retains in-frame clones only, with some absent. Of 130,000 to 150,000 clones in the sample, about 72% are singletons; the top ten hold 2% to 2.5%. The sample taken for sequencing was PBMCs. Receptors were obtained from a man aged 35 to 55 in good health and CMV-seronegative.

The CDR3 nucleotides are TGCAGCGCCGAAGGGGCAGCTACAGATACGCAGTATTTT. Translated, it gives CSAEGAATDTQYF. This chain uses TRBV29-1 with TRBJ2-3, with D perhaps matching TRBD1 (5 bases). V was shortened by 7 bases and J by 3 bases, with 14 bases between the two germline ends. This CDR3 contains 13 residues. From germline, CDR1 is SQVTM and CDR2 ANQGSEA.

The chain joins TRBV5-1 to TRBJ1-2; TRBD1 matches at 12 bases. The ends lost 4 bases at V and 6 bases at J; junction bases unmatched: 7. Germline V gene data show CDR1 as SGHRS and CDR2 as YFSETQ. CDR3 length: 15 residues. CDR3 sequence: CASSAGTGGRNGYTF. The CDR3 region has the DNA TGCGCCAGCAGCGCCGGGACAGGGGGCCGTAATGGCTACACCTTC. Using reference TRBV5-1 and TRBJ1-2 for the parts outside the CDR3, the full variable domain is KAGVTQTPRYLIKTRGQQVTLSCSPISGHRSVSWYQQTPGQGLQFLFEYFSETQRNKGNFPGRFSGRQFSNSRSEMNVSTLELGDSALYLCASSAGTGGRNGYTFGSGTRLTVV.

The chain combines TRBV6-5 with TRBJ1-5; tentatively, D is TRBD1 (5 bases). The CDR3 contains 14 residues. Germline V CDR1 and CDR2: MNHEY, SVGAGI. Trimming cost V 5 bases and J 0 bases, with 8 bases left between them. CDR3: CASSRQYSNQPQHF. In DNA, the CDR3 is TGTGCCAGCAGTCGACAGTATAGCAATCAGCCCCAGCATTTT.